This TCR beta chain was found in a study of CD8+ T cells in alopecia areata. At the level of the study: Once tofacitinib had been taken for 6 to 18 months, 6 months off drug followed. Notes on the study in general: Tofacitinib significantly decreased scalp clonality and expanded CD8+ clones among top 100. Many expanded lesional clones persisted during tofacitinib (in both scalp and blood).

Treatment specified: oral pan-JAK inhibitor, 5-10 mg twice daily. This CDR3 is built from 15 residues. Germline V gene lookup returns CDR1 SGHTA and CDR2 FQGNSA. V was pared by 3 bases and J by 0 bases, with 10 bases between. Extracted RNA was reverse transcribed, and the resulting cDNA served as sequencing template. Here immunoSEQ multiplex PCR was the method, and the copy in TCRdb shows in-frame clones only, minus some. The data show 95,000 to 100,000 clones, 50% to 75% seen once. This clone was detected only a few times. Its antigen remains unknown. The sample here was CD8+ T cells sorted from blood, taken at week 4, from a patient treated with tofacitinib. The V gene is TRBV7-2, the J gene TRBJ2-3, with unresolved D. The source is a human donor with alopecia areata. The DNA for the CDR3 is TGTGCCAGCAGCTTCATCGTGGCTAGCACAGATACGCAGTATTTT. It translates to CASSFIVASTDTQYF.